This TCR beta chain stems from a study of T-cell reconstitution after alpha-beta-depleted transplantation in children. The study's findings and limits: Among T cells one year after transplant, newly produced cells accounted for most counts and diversity.

A word on this clonotype: What it binds is unknown.

CDR1 and CDR2 (germline): MGHDK, SYGVNS. The CDR3 runs to 13 residues. The V end was cut by 10 bases, the J end by 0 bases, with 12 bases between. Preparation of the TCRbeta library used unique molecular identifiers. TCRdb processed the PCR reads anew with MiXCR; each CDR3 protein has one entry. This sample has 250,000 or so distinct CDR3 sequences; more than 20% occur once, and the top ten carry 4% to 5.5%. The chain recombines TRBV25-1 with TRBJ1-1, with D unresolved. This clonotype was obtained from a female patient aged 2 to 10 who had a stem cell transplant for congenital amegakaryocytic thrombocytopenia, so the T cells may come from the graft donor. The material was PBMCs, mostly from graft donor cells, obtained 360 days after TCRalphabeta/CD19-depleted stem cell transplant. CDR3 sequence reads: CATRPNMNTEAFF. The CDR3 DNA is TGTGCCACGCGACCCAATATGAACACTGAAGCTTTCTTT.